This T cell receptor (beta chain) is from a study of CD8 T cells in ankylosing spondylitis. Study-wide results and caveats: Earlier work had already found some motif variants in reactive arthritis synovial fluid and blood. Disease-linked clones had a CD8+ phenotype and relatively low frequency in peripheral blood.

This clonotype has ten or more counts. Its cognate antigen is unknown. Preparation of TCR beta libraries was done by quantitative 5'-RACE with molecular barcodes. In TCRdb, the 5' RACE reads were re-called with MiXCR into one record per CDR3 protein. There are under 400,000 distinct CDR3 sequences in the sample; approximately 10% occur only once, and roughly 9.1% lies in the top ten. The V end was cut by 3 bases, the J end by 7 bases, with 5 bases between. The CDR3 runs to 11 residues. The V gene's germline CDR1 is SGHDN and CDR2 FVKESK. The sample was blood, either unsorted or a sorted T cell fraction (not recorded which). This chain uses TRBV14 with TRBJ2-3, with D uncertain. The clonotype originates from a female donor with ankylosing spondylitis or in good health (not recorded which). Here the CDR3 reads CASSQGNTQYF. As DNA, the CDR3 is TGTGCCAGCAGCCAGGGAAATACGCAGTATTTT.